Listed below are T cell receptor beta chains from one sample, sequenced in a study of naive and memory T cell subsets. Using its own MiXCR run on the UMI-ligation and nested PCR reads, TCRdb lists one record per CDR3 protein. The sample has more than 30,000 distinct CDR3 sequences, roughly 11% seen once. Sequencing was performed on skin, taken from a tuberculin skin test site. The receptor set was obtained from an adult in good health. The CDR3 runs from the conserved cysteine through the conserved F or W. Fields, in order: V gene, J gene, clone size, D gene, CDR3 protein, CDR3 DNA. A D gene is named only where the DNA matches it firmly. Clone size is shown for a subset of rows, as once, few, many or a class of expanded clone.

>TRBV29-1|TRBJ2-7|many|TRBD1
CSGGTGTGNEQYF
TGCAGCGGGGGGACAGGGACGGGTAACGAGCAGTACTTC
>TRBV5-1|TRBJ2-4|few|NA
CASSLMGPAAKNIQYF
TGCGCCAGCAGCTTGATGGGGCCGGCAGCCAAAAACATTCAGTATTTC
>TRBV7-2|TRBJ2-3|NA|NA
CASSSRRSDTQYF
TGTGCCAGCAGCTCCCGGCGTTCTGATACGCAGTATTTT
>TRBV28|TRBJ2-7|many|NA
CASRDTFSSYEQYF
TGTGCCAGCAGGGATACCTTTAGCTCCTACGAGCAGTACTTC
>TRBV10-3|TRBJ2-5|many|TRBD1
CAISESDSTGGETQYF
TGTGCCATCAGTGAGTCGGATAGTACAGGGGGAGAGACCCAGTACTTC
>TRBV19|TRBJ2-3|many|NA
CACGGPPFADTQYF
TGTGCCTGCGGGGGCCCTCCGTTTGCAGATACGCAGTATTTT
>TRBV20-1|TRBJ1-6|few|TRBD1
CSARDSAGTGGLQGNSPLHF
TGCAGTGCTAGAGATTCTGCGGGGACAGGGGGCCTTCAAGGGAATTCACCCCTCCACTTT
>TRBV19|TRBJ2-1|few|NA
CASRYAADYNEQFF
TGTGCGAGCAGATACGCGGCGGACTACAATGAGCAGTTCTTC
>TRBV12-3/TRBV12-4|TRBJ2-1|NA|NA
CASSIAESSYNEQFF
TGTGCCAGCAGTATAGCGGAAAGCTCCTACAATGAGCAGTTCTTC
>TRBV5-1|TRBJ2-7|many|NA
CASSLGRDPVYEQYF
TGCGCCAGCAGCTTGGGCAGGGACCCTGTCTACGAGCAGTACTTC
>TRBV20-1|TRBJ2-7|NA|TRBD1
CSAETGQGAYEQYF
TGCAGTGCTGAGACGGGACAGGGAGCCTACGAGCAGTACTTC
>TRBV5-6|TRBJ1-2|many|NA
CASSRNEVGYTF
TGTGCCAGCAGCCGTAATGAAGTTGGCTACACCTTC
>TRBV27|TRBJ1-1|many|NA
CASSSDSSEGQAFF
TGTGCCAGCAGCTCGGACAGCTCTGAAGGGCAAGCTTTCTTT
>TRBV7-9|TRBJ2-7|many|NA
CASSPSWTRSYEQYF
TGTGCCAGCAGCCCAAGCTGGACCCGCTCCTACGAGCAGTACTTC
>TRBV4-1|TRBJ2-2|NA|NA
CASSQARTGELFF
TGCGCCAGCAGCCAAGCTCGTACCGGGGAGCTGTTTTTT
>TRBV19|TRBJ2-3|few|TRBD2
CASSLRLAGDTQYF
TGTGCCAGTAGCCTTAGACTAGCGGGAGATACGCAGTATTTT
>TRBV20-1|TRBJ2-5|many|NA
CSARAFAGAGNQETQYF
TGCAGTGCTAGAGCATTCGCGGGGGCCGGGAACCAAGAGACCCAGTACTTC
>TRBV28|TRBJ2-7|NA|TRBD1
CASSTGQGSEQYF
TGTGCCAGCAGTACAGGACAGGGTAGCGAGCAGTACTTC
>TRBV27|TRBJ2-1|few|NA
CASSPALLGNNEQFF
TGTGCCAGCAGCCCTGCACTTCTAGGGAACAATGAGCAGTTCTTC
>TRBV4-1|TRBJ1-5|few|TRBD1
CASSHPNERDRGEPNQPQHF
TGCGCCAGCAGCCACCCAAACGAAAGAGACAGGGGCGAGCCCAATCAGCCCCAGCATTTT
>TRBV20-1|TRBJ2-7|medium-sized|NA
CSAIGTGQSYEQYF
TGCAGTGCTATCGGTACAGGGCAATCCTACGAGCAGTACTTC
>TRBV10-3|TRBJ2-7|NA|TRBD2
CAISEPSGVREQYF
TGTGCCATCAGTGAGCCTAGCGGGGTGAGAGAGCAGTACTTC
>TRBV5-1|TRBJ1-2|NA|NA
CASSFAGTNYGYTF
TGCGCCAGCAGCTTCGCAGGGACCAACTATGGCTACACCTTC
>TRBV29-1|TRBJ1-1|many|NA
CSVVSGTGNTEAFF
TGCAGCGTCGTGTCCGGGACGGGTAACACTGAAGCTTTCTTT
>TRBV6-1|TRBJ2-2|many|NA
CASTGRANTGELFF
TGTGCCAGCACCGGCAGGGCGAACACCGGGGAGCTGTTTTTT
>TRBV28|TRBJ1-6|few|NA
CASSSEQSRAPLHF
TGTGCCAGCAGTTCCGAACAGAGCCGGGCCCCCCTCCACTTT
>TRBV6-4|TRBJ2-2|many|TRBD2
CASSERGDTGELFF
TGTGCCAGCAGTGAGCGGGGGGACACCGGGGAGCTGTTTTTT
>TRBV28|TRBJ2-1|few|TRBD1
CATISPRQGSSYNEQFF
TGTGCCACCATCAGCCCCAGACAGGGGAGCTCCTACAATGAGCAGTTCTTC
>TRBV5-1|TRBJ2-7|many|NA
CASSFRRGDEQYF
TGCGCCAGCAGCTTTAGAAGGGGTGACGAGCAGTACTTC
>TRBV9|TRBJ2-7|many|TRBD1
CASSEGSGTGAYEQYF
TGTGCCAGCAGCGAGGGGTCCGGGACAGGGGCCTACGAGCAGTACTTC
>TRBV6-5|TRBJ2-1|NA|NA
CASSYARSGGGSYNEQFF
TGTGCCAGCAGTTACGCGAGGAGTGGTGGAGGGTCCTACAATGAGCAGTTCTTC
>TRBV20-1|TRBJ1-6|NA|NA
CSARTDTRSSYNSPLHF
TGCAGTGCTAGAACCGACACTCGAAGCTCCTATAATTCACCCCTCCACTTT
>TRBV12-3/TRBV12-4|TRBJ1-2|NA|TRBD1
CASSRRTGGFYGYTF
TGTGCCAGCAGTCGTAGGACAGGGGGCTTCTATGGCTACACCTTC
>TRBV5-4|TRBJ2-4|many|NA
CASSPSFKGSDIQYF
TGTGCCAGCAGCCCGTCGTTCAAAGGATCTGACATTCAGTACTTC
>TRBV20-1|TRBJ2-7|many|NA
CSAAPGGLEQYF
TGCAGTGCCGCCCCCGGGGGGCTCGAGCAGTACTTC
>TRBV7-8|TRBJ2-2|many|NA
CASSPGTTNTGELFF
TGTGCCAGCAGCCCCGGGACAACAAACACCGGGGAGCTGTTTTTT
>TRBV6-5|TRBJ2-1|many|TRBD2
CASTKSKRGPGYNEQFF
TGTGCCAGCACCAAATCAAAGCGGGGCCCCGGTTACAATGAGCAGTTCTTC
>TRBV6-4|TRBJ2-1|many|NA
CASSKFSGRDEQFF
TGTGCCAGCAGTAAATTCAGCGGTCGGGATGAGCAGTTCTTC
>TRBV6-5|TRBJ2-1|few|TRBD2
CASSSWRETYNEQFF
TGTGCCAGCAGTTCTTGGCGGGAGACCTACAATGAGCAGTTCTTC
>TRBV5-1|TRBJ2-1|NA|NA
CASSMGGYEQFF
TGCGCCAGCAGCATGGGGGGTTATGAGCAGTTCTTC
>TRBV11-2|TRBJ1-1|medium-sized|NA
CASSLYDTNTEAFF
TGTGCCAGCAGCTTATACGACACGAACACTGAAGCTTTCTTT
>TRBV20-1|TRBJ1-1|NA|NA
CSADNGANTEAFF
TGCAGTGCTGACAACGGGGCGAACACTGAAGCTTTCTTT
>TRBV6-1|TRBJ1-5|NA|NA
CASSGNQPQHF
TGTGCCAGCAGTGGGAATCAGCCCCAGCATTTT
>TRBV4-2|TRBJ2-7|large|NA
CASSQDSGPAWEQYF
TGTGCCAGCAGCCAAGATTCGGGGCCAGCGTGGGAGCAGTACTTC
>TRBV25-1|TRBJ2-3|NA|NA
CASSVSSGVSTDTQYF
TGTGCCAGCAGTGTCTCTTCGGGAGTTAGCACAGATACGCAGTATTTT
>TRBV13|TRBJ2-5|NA|NA
CASTPALSGATQETQYF
TGTGCCAGCACCCCAGCCTTGTCAGGGGCCACCCAAGAGACCCAGTACTTC
>TRBV14|TRBJ2-6|many|NA
CASSHSAGANVLTF
TGTGCCAGCAGCCACTCCGCTGGGGCCAACGTCCTGACTTTC
>TRBV7-6|TRBJ2-1|many|NA
CASSLQSSPAHEQFF
TGTGCCAGCAGCTTACAGTCTAGCCCCGCCCATGAGCAGTTCTTC
>TRBV19|TRBJ2-1|few|TRBD2
CASSLRLAGAGWGNEQFF
TGTGCCAGTAGCCTGAGACTAGCGGGAGCTGGATGGGGTAATGAGCAGTTCTTC
>TRBV6-1|TRBJ1-5|many|NA
CASSRDPYQPQHF
TGTGCCAGCAGTCGGGACCCCTATCAGCCCCAGCATTTT
>TRBV20-1|TRBJ2-1|many|TRBD2
CSAKLAGAYNEQFF
TGCAGTGCTAAACTAGCGGGAGCCTACAATGAGCAGTTCTTC
>TRBV20-1|TRBJ1-1|NA|NA
CSALRNTEAFF
TGCAGTGCTCTCAGGAACACTGAAGCTTTCTTT
>TRBV11-2|TRBJ2-7|many|NA
CASSLQGRGHYEQYF
TGTGCCAGCAGCTTACAGGGGAGAGGGCACTACGAGCAGTACTTC
>TRBV7-9|TRBJ2-1|few|TRBD2
CASRPLAGGVDEQFF
TGTGCCAGCAGGCCACTAGCGGGAGGTGTCGATGAGCAGTTCTTC